Listed below are T cell receptor beta chains from one sample, sequenced in a study of human T cells and chemical hapten exposure. TCRdb fed the RACE reads into MiXCR, producing one record per CDR3 protein. Of about 340,000 distinct CDR3 sequences listed, around 6.9% are singletons. The sample was whole blood, taken in connection with sensitization to the hapten diphenylcyclopropenone (DPC). These receptor sequences come from a woman aged 18-29 years with alopecia areata. Some clones in this sample may be carry-over from other donors' samples. The CDR3 runs from the conserved cysteine through the conserved F or W. Each record gives: D gene, clone size, J gene, V gene, CDR3 length, CDR3 protein, CDR3 DNA. A D gene is named only where the DNA matches it firmly. Expanded clones are given a class, and other clones once, few, many or no size at all.

TRBD2	few	TRBJ2-1	TRBV7-7	15	CASSRLAGSLDEQFF	TGTGCTAGCAGCCGACTAGCGGGAAGTCTTGATGAGCAGTTCTTC
TRBD1	many	TRBJ2-5	TRBV10-3	11	CASGTGETQYF	TGTGCCTCCGGGACAGGAGAGACCCAGTACTTC
.	few	TRBJ2-1	TRBV5-1	14	CASSVGTGSNEQFF	TGCGCCAGCAGCGTGGGAACAGGGTCCAATGAGCAGTTCTTC
.	few	TRBJ1-5	TRBV20-1	14	CSAPGTLGDQPQHF	TGCAGTGCTCCAGGGACCCTAGGGGATCAGCCCCAGCATTTT
.	.	TRBJ1-1	TRBV6-6	13	CASKGLGDTEAFF	TGTGCCAGCAAGGGCCTGGGCGACACTGAAGCTTTCTTT
.	.	TRBJ2-4	TRBV18	13	CASSPEASNIQYF	TGTGCCAGCTCACCCGAAGCTTCAAACATTCAGTACTTC
.	many	TRBJ1-2	TRBV5-5	13	CASSLARLDGYTF	TGTGCCAGCAGCTTGGCCCGTCTGGATGGCTACACCTTC
.	few	TRBJ2-2	TRBV25-1	15	CASSEGGAATGELFF	TGTGCCAGCAGTGAAGGGGGCGCGGCCACCGGGGAGCTGTTTTTT
TRBD1	many	TRBJ2-5	TRBV6-5	14	CASSPDRLGKTQYF	TGTGCCAGCAGTCCGGACAGGTTAGGGAAGACCCAGTACTTC
TRBD2	.	TRBJ2-1	TRBV15	15	CATSSSGEAYNEQFF	TGTGCCACCAGCAGTAGCGGGGAGGCATACAATGAGCAGTTCTTC
.	.	TRBJ2-5	TRBV12-3/TRBV12-4	14	CASSLRRQQETQYF	TGTGCCAGCAGTTTACGGAGACAGCAAGAGACCCAGTACTTC
.	few	TRBJ1-6	TRBV6-5	16	CASSTTFSSYNSPLHF	TGTGCCAGCAGTACAACGTTCAGCTCCTATAATTCACCCCTCCACTTT
TRBD1	few	TRBJ1-2	TRBV28	15	CASSLWGQGRNGYTF	TGTGCCAGCAGTTTATGGGGACAGGGAAGGAATGGCTACACCTTC
.	.	TRBJ2-7	TRBV29-1	12	CRPGTPSGEQYF	TGCAGGCCCGGGACACCCTCCGGGGAGCAGTACTTC
.	.	TRBJ2-3	TRBV12-3/TRBV12-4	15	CASSWAGARGDTQYF	TGTGCCAGCAGTTGGGCCGGGGCCCGTGGGGATACGCAGTATTTT
.	many	TRBJ1-1	TRBV6-6	13	CASSSKGGTEAFF	TGTGCCAGCAGTTCCAAAGGGGGGACTGAAGCTTTCTTT
TRBD1	.	TRBJ2-1	TRBV6-6	15	CASSYYTGGGNEQFF	TGTGCCAGCAGTTACTATACAGGGGGCGGGAATGAGCAGTTCTTC
.	.	TRBJ1-1	TRBV18	16	CASSPNRRPMNTEAFF	TGTGCCAGCTCACCTAACCGGCGCCCCATGAACACTGAAGCTTTCTTT
.	many	TRBJ2-2	TRBV5-6	14	CASSQTVNTGELFF	TGTGCCAGCAGCCAGACAGTGAACACCGGGGAGCTGTTTTTT
.	few	TRBJ2-1	TRBV7-3	15	CASSLLASTRGEQFF	TGTGCCAGCAGCTTACTGGCCTCAACTCGGGGTGAGCAGTTCTTC
TRBD2	.	TRBJ2-1	TRBV15	17	CATSRETAGVPYNEQFF	TGTGCCACCAGCAGAGAGACAGCGGGGGTACCCTACAATGAGCAGTTCTTC
.	few	TRBJ1-6	TRBV4-1	12	CASSLISGPLHF	TGCGCCAGCAGCCTTATTTCAGGACCCCTCCACTTT
TRBD1	.	TRBJ2-3	TRBV20-1	14	CSAGTDQATDTQYF	TGCAGTGCTGGGACAGACCAGGCCACAGATACGCAGTATTTT
.	.	TRBJ1-5	TRBV12-3/TRBV12-4	13	CASSIHGNQPQHF	TGTGCCAGCAGCATACATGGTAATCAGCCCCAGCATTTT
.	few	TRBJ2-3	TRBV20-1	15	CSARVRAGGTDTQYF	TGCAGTGCTAGAGTTCGGGCAGGGGGCACAGATACGCAGTATTTT
TRBD1	few	TRBJ1-2	TRBV20-1	14	CSARVAGGGYGYTF	TGCAGTGCTAGAGTCGCAGGGGGAGGCTATGGCTACACCTTC
TRBD1	many	TRBJ1-6	TRBV28	15	CASSLGTGAWSPLHF	TGTGCCAGCAGTTTAGGCACAGGGGCTTGGTCACCCCTCCACTTT
.	many	TRBJ1-5	TRBV12-5	12	CASGLGNQPQHF	TGTGCTAGTGGTTTGGGGAATCAGCCCCAGCATTTT
.	few	TRBJ1-5	TRBV27	13	CASSFNHNQPQHF	TGTGCCAGCAGTTTCAATCACAATCAGCCCCAGCATTTT
.	many	TRBJ2-7	TRBV6-1	12	CASRGPAYEQYF	TGTGCCAGCCGGGGGCCCGCCTACGAGCAGTACTTC
TRBD1	.	TRBJ2-6	TRBV6-5	15	CASSWGQGLANVLTF	TGTGCCAGCAGTTGGGGACAGGGATTAGCCAACGTCCTGACTTTC
TRBD1	.	TRBJ1-1	TRBV11-2	17	CASSPGFLRQGRTEAFF	TGTGCCAGCAGCCCGGGATTCTTAAGACAGGGTAGGACTGAAGCTTTCTTT
TRBD2	few	TRBJ2-7	TRBV10-3	15	CAISKSSGAAHEQYF	TGTGCCATCAGTAAATCCAGCGGGGCTGCACACGAGCAGTACTTC
.	once	TRBJ1-1	TRBV12-5	11	CTSGFQGRAFF	TGTACTAGTGGTTTTCAGGGCCGAGCTTTCTTT
.	few	TRBJ1-2	TRBV12-3/TRBV12-4	10	CASMGTGYTF	TGTGCCAGCATGGGAACGGGCTACACCTTC
.	.	TRBJ1-5	TRBV15	14	CAVSQGYSNQPQHF	TGTGCCGTATCACAGGGTTATAGCAATCAGCCCCAGCATTTT
.	many	TRBJ2-3	TRBV7-2	13	CASSPHLSNWEYF	TGTGCCAGCAGCCCCCACCTGAGCAACTGGGAGTATTTT
.	few	TRBJ2-1	TRBV6-2/TRBV6-3	12	CASSMDMGEQFF	TGTGCCAGCAGTATGGACATGGGTGAGCAGTTCTTC
.	few	TRBJ1-1	TRBV6-5	13	CASSYRGQIRAFF	TGTGCCAGCAGTTACCGAGGGCAGATTAGAGCTTTCTTT
TRBD2	many	TRBJ2-3	TRBV7-2	20	CASSLALGLAGAFFTDTQYF	TGTGCCAGCAGCTTAGCGCTGGGACTAGCGGGGGCCTTCTTCACAGATACGCAGTATTTT
.	many	TRBJ1-3	TRBV7-9	14	CASSLAGGGNTIYF	TGTGCCAGCAGCTTAGCTGGCGGAGGAAACACCATATATTTT
TRBD2	.	TRBJ2-3	TRBV7-3	18	CASSPVGSSGVVTDTQYF	TGTGCCAGCAGCCCGGTTGGGAGTAGCGGGGTAGTCACAGATACGCAGTATTTT
.	few	TRBJ1-2	TRBV12-3/TRBV12-4	12	CASSLQGTGYTF	TGTGCCAGCAGTCTCCAGGGGACCGGCTACACCTTC
TRBD1	few	TRBJ2-5	TRBV7-9	15	CASSRTGAGAETQYF	TGTGCCAGCAGCCGAACAGGGGCCGGCGCCGAGACCCAGTACTTC
.	few	TRBJ1-5	TRBV5-5	13	CASSYHSNQPQHF	TGTGCCAGCAGCTATCATAGCAATCAGCCCCAGCATTTT
TRBD1	.	TRBJ1-6	TRBV27	16	CASSYGPTGANSPLHF	TGTGCCAGCAGTTATGGCCCGACAGGGGCAAATTCACCCCTCCACTTT
TRBD2	many	TRBJ2-5	TRBV20-1	14	CSARSGGARETQYF	TGCAGTGCTAGGAGCGGGGGGGCCCGCGAGACCCAGTACTTC
.	.	TRBJ2-2	TRBV6-2/TRBV6-3	13	CASSTIDSGELFF	TGTGCCAGCAGTACAATCGACAGCGGGGAGCTGTTTTTT
.	few	TRBJ2-7	TRBV7-3	15	CASSLGASLSYEQYF	TGTGCCAGCAGCTTAGGAGCCTCTCTGAGCTACGAGCAGTACTTC
.	.	TRBJ1-4	TRBV10-3	13	CAIRQSLNEKLFF	TGTGCCATACGACAGAGCCTTAATGAAAAACTGTTTTTT
.	many	TRBJ2-3	TRBV7-6	14	CASSLRASTDTQYF	TGTGCCAGCAGCTTACGCGCCAGCACAGATACGCAGTATTTT
.	.	TRBJ1-3	TRBV6-5	14	CASSGSRSGNTIYF	TGTGCCAGCAGTGGGAGTCGATCTGGAAACACCATATATTTT